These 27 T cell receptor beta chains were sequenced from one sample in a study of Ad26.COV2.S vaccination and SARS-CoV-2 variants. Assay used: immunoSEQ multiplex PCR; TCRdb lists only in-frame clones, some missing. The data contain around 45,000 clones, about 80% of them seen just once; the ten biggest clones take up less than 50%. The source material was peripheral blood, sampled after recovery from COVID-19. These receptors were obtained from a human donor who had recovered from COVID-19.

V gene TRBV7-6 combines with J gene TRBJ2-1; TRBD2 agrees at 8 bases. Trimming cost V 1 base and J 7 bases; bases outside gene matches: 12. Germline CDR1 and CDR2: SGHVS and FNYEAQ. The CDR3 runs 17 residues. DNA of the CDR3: TGTGCCAGCAGCTTAGAGGGTCCCGCGGGAGGCGGGAATGAGCAGTTCTTC. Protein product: CASSLEGPAGGGNEQFF.

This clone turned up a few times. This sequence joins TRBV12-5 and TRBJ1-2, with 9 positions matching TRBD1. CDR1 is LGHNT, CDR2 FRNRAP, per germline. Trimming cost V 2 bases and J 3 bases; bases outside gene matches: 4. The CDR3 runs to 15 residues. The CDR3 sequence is CASGLLGTGHYGYTF. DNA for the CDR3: TGTGCTAGTGGTTTGCTCGGGACAGGGCACTATGGCTACACCTTC.

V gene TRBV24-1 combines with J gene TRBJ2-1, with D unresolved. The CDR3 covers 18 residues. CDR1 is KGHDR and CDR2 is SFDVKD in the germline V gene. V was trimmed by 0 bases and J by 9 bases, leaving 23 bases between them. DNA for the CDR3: TGTGCCACCAGTGATTTGCACGGGTCTCTACTGGGATGGGGTGAGCAGTTCTTC. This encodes CATSDLHGSLLGWGEQFF.

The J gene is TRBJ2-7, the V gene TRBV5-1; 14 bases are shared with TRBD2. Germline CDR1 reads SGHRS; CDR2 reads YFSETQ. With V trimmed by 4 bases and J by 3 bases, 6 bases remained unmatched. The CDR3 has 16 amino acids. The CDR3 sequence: CASSPGGTSGSYEQYF. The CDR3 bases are TGCGCCAGCAGCCCGGGGGGGACTAGCGGGAGCTACGAGCAGTACTTC.

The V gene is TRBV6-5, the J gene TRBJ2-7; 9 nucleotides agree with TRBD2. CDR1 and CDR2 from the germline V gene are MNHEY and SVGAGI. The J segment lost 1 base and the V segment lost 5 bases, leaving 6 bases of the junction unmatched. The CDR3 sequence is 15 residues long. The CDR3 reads CASSPSSGRSYEQYF. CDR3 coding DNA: TGTGCCAGCAGTCCTAGTAGCGGGAGATCCTACGAGCAGTACTTC.

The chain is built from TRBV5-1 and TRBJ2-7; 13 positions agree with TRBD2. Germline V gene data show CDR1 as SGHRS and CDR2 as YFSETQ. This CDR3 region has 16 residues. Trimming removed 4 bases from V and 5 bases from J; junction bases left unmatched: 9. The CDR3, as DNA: TGCGCCAGCAGCCACGGACTAGCGGGAGCGGGGAACGAGCAGTACTTC. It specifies CASSHGLAGAGNEQYF.

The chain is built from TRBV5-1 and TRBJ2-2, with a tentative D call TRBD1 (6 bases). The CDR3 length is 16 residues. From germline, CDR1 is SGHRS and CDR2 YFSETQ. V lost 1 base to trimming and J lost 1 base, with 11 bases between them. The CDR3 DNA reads TGCGCCAGCAGCTTGATACGGGGACAGAACACCGGGGAGCTGTTTTTT. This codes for CASSLIRGQNTGELFF.

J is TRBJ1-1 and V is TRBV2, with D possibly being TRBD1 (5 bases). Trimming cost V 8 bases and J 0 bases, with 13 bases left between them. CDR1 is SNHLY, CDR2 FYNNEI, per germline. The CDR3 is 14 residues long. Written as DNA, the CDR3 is TGTGCCAGCTCAGGGCGCGTCATGAACACTGAAGCTTTCTTT. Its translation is CASSGRVMNTEAFF.

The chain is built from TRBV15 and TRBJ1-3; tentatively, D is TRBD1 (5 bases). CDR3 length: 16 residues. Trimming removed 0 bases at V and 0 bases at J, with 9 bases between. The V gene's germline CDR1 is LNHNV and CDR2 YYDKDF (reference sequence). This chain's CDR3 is CATSREGGPSGNTIYF. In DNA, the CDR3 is TGTGCCACCAGCAGAGAGGGGGGACCCTCTGGAAACACCATATATTTT.

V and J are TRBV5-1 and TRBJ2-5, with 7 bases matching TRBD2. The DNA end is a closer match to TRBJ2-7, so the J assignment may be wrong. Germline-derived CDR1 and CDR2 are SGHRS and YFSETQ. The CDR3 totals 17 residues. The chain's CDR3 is CASKGRVAGLSSYEQYF. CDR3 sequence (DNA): TGCGCCAGCAAGGGGAGGGTGGCGGGGCTAAGCTCCTACGAGCAGTACTTC.

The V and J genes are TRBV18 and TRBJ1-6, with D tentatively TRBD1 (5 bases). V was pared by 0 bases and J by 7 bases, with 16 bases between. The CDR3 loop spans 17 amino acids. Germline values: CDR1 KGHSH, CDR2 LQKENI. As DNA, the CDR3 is TGTGCCAGCTCACCACCCGGGGCGCGGGGGGTGAATTCACCCCTCCACTTT. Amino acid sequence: CASSPPGARGVNSPLHF.

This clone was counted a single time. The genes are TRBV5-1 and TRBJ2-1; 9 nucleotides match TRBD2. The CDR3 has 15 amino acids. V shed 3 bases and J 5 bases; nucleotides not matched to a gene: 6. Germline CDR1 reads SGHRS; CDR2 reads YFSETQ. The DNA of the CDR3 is TGCGCCAGCAGCTCGGGGCTAGCGGGGAACAATGAGCAGTTCTTC. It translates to CASSSGLAGNNEQFF.

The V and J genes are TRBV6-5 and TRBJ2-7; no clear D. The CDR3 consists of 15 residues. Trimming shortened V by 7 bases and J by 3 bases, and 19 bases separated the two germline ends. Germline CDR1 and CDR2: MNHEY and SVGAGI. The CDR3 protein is CASTSDLARRYEQYF. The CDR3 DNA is TGTGCCAGCACCTCCGACCTGGCGCGTCGCTACGAGCAGTACTTC.

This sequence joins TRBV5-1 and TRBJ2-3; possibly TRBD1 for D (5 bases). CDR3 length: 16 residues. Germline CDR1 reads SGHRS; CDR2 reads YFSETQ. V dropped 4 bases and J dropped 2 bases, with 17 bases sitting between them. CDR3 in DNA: TGCGCCAGCAGCCTCCAAGGACCAGGGATCACAGATACGCAGTATTTT. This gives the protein CASSLQGPGITDTQYF.

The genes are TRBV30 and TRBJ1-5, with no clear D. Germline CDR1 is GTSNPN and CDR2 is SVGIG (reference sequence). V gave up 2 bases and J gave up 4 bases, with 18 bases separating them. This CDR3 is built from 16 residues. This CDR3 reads CAWSPQYGVFNQPQHF. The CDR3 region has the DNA TGTGCCTGGAGTCCCCAGTATGGGGTTTTTAATCAGCCCCAGCATTTT.

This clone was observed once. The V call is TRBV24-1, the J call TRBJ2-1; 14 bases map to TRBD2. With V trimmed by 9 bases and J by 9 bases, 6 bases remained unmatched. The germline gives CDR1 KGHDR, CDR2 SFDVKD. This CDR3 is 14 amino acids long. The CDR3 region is CATAGTSGSGEQFF. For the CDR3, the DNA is TGTGCCACCGCCGGGACTAGCGGGAGTGGTGAGCAGTTCTTC.

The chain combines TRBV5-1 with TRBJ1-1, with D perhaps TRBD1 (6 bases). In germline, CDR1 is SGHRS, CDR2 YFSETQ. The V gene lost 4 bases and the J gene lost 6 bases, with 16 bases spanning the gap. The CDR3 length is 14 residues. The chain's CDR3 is CASSPGHLGAEAFF. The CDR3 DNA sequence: TGCGCCAGCAGCCCGGGACACCTCGGGGCTGAAGCTTTCTTT.

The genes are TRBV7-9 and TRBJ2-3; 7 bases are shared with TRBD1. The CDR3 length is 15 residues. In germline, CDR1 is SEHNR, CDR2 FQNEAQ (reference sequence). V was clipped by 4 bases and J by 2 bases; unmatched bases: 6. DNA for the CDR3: TGTGCCAGCAGCTCCTTAGACAGGGCCACAGATACGCAGTATTTT. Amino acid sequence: CASSSLDRATDTQYF. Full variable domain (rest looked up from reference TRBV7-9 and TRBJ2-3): DTGVSQNPRHKITKRGQNVTFRCDPISEHNRLYWYRQTLGQGPEFLTYFQNEAQLEKSRLLSDRFSAERPKGSFSTLEIQRTEQGDSAMYLCASSSLDRATDTQYFGPGTRLTVL.

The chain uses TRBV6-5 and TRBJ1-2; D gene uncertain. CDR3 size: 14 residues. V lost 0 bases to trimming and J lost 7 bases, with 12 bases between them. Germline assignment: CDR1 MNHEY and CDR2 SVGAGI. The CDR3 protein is CASSYSFLWGGYTF. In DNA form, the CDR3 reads TGTGCCAGCAGTTACTCGTTCCTTTGGGGTGGCTACACCTTC.

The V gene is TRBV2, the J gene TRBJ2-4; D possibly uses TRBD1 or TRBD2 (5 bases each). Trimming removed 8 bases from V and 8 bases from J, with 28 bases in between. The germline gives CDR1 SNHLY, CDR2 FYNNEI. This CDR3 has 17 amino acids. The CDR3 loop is CASSLGPLMGGLDIQYF. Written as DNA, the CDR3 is TGTGCCAGCTCCTTGGGACCTTTAATGGGCGGTCTGGACATTCAGTACTTC.

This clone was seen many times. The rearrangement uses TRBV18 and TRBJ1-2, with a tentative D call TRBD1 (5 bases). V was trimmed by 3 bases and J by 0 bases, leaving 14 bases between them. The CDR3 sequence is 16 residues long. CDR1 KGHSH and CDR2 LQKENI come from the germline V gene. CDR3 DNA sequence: TGTGCCAGCTCACCCAACCTCGGGACCTCTAACTATGGCTACACCTTC. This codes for CASSPNLGTSNYGYTF.

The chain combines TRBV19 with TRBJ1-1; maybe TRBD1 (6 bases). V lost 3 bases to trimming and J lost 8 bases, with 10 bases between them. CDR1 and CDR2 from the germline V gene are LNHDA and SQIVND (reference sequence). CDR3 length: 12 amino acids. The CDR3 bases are TGTGCCAGTAGTATCACAGGGTCGGAAGCTTTCTTT. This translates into CASSITGSEAFF.

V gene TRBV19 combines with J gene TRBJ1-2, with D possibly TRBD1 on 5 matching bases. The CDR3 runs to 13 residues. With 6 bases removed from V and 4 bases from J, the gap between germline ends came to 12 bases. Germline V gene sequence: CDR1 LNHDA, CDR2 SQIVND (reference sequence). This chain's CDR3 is CASSPGRLYGYTF. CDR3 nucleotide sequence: TGTGCCAGTAGCCCGGGACGCCTCTATGGCTACACCTTC.

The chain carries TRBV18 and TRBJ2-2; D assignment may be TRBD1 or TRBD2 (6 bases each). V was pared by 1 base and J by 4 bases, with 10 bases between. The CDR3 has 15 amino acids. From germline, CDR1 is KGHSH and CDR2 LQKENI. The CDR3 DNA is TGTGCCAGCTCACCACTAAAGGGGGGCACCGGGGAGCTGTTTTTT. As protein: CASSPLKGGTGELFF.

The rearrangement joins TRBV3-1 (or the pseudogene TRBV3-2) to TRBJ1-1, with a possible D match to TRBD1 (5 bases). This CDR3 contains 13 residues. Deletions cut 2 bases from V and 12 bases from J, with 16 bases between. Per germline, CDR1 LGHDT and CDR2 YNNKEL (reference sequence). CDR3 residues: CASSQNREGWTFF. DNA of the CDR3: TGTGCCAGCAGCCAAAACAGAGAGGGGTGGACTTTCTTT.

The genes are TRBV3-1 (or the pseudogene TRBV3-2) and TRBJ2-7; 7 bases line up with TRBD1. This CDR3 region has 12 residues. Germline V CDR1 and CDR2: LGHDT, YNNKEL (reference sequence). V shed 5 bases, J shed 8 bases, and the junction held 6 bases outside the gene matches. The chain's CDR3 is CASSIDREKQYF. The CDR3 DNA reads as TGTGCCAGCAGCATAGACAGGGAGAAGCAGTACTTC.

The CDR3 sequence: CASSPTGAGNTIYF. DNA for the CDR3: TGTGCCAGCAGCCCGACAGGGGCAGGAAACACCATATATTTT. The genes are TRBV6-5 and TRBJ1-3; 8 positions agree with TRBD1. Trimming at V came to 6 bases and at J to 4 bases, leaving 5 bases not matched to a gene. This CDR3 contains 14 residues. In germline, CDR1 is MNHEY, CDR2 SVGAGI.